Here is one TCR beta chain with its context. These data come from a study of blood T cell repertoires in COVID-19. Study-level background: From T cells, B-cell-depleted T cells, or PBMCs came the material, which was cDNA or gDNA.

The trim removed 5 bases at V and 7 bases at J, leaving 9 bases unmatched. In germline, CDR1 is LNHDA, CDR2 SQIVND (reference sequence). CDR3 length equals 17 residues. In the original workflow: Nucleated cell counts were estimated from reference gene primer amplification. Here immunoSEQ multiplex PCR was the method, and the copy in TCRdb shows in-frame clones only, minus some. V, J and clone size are those of that table, while D and trimming were read from the DNA. The sample contains about 170,000 clones, approximately 86% of which appear only once. The sequence was obtained from a man aged 55 to 70 who had recovered from COVID-19. The gene calls are TRBV19 and TRBJ2-2; 14 bases agree with TRBD2. The material sequenced was peripheral blood. The DNA for the CDR3 is TGTGCCAGTAGTGATCCAGGACTAGCGGGGGGATTCGGGGAGCTGTTTTTT. Its protein is CASSDPGLAGGFGELFF.